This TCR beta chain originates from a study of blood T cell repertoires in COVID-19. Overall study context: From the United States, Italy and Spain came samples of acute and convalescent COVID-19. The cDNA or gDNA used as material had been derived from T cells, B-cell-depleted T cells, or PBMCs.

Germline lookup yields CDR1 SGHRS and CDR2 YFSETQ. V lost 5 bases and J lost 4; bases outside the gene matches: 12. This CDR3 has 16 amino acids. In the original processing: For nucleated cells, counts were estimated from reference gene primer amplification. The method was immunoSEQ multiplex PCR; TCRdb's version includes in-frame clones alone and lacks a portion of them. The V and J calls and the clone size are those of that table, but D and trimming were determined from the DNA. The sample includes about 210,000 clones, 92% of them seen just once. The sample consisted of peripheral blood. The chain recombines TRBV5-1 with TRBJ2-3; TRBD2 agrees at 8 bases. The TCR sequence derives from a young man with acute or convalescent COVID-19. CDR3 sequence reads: CASRKTGTRGPDTQYF. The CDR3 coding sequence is TGCGCCAGCAGGAAGACCGGGACTAGAGGTCCAGATACGCAGTATTTT. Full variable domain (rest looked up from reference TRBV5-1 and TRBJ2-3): KAGVTQTPRYLIKTRGQQVTLSCSPISGHRSVSWYQQTPGQGLQFLFEYFSETQRNKGNFPGRFSGRQFSNSRSEMNVSTLELGDSALYLCASRKTGTRGPDTQYFGPGTRLTVL.